The subject of this entry is one TCR beta chain. What it binds is unknown. A read error may produce the germline difference seen at one junction end. The entry originates in a study of cytotoxic CD8 clonotypes in ibrutinib-treated CLL. As for the study in general: The patients comprised approximately ten relapsed/refractory and about 15 treatment-naive cases, around 17 IGHV unmutated.

Produced via immunoSEQ multiplex PCR; TCRdb's table is partial and in-frame only. The profile shows roughly 130,000 clones, 75% to 95% of them singletons. This CDR3 region has 15 residues. Germline-derived CDR1 and CDR2 are LGHNA and YSLEER. Findings and limits, study-wide: Baseline levels of clonality went above those of age-matched healthy donors and moved with circulating CD8+ T-cell counts. With treatment, public clonotypes, which were uncommon, either contracted or remained stable. Clonality increased at ibrutinib response and stayed stable in sustained remission. At progression, however, it fell back toward baseline.

V is TRBV4-3 and J is TRBJ1-5, with D maybe TRBD1 (6 bases). This sample comprised PBMCs, obtained after 12 months of ibrutinib treatment. This sequence was found in a human donor with chronic lymphocytic leukemia. The CDR3 is CTSSASMAGVQPQHF. In nucleotides, the CDR3 is TGCACCAGCAGCGCAAGCATGGCAGGGGTCCAGCCCCAGCATTTT.